The T cell receptor (beta chain) described here comes from a study of OX40 agonist ivuxolimab in advanced cancers. Study context: Aged roughly 23 to 90 with a mean of about 63 years, they were 82.7% male.

This CDR3 comprises 16 residues. The V gene's germline CDR1 is SGHRS and CDR2 YFSETQ. Between the trimmed V and J ends, which lost 3 bases and 0 bases, there was a span of 13 bases. Generated by immunoSEQ multiplex PCR, the TCRdb table keeps only in-frame clones and is missing some. The table includes tens of thousands of clones, 86% detected once. This clonotype originated in an adult with an advanced solid tumor such as melanoma, head and neck, liver or kidney cancer. The genes are TRBV5-1 and TRBJ1-5; possibly TRBD1 for D (5 bases). The sequencing used CD4+ or CD8+ T cells sorted from blood, collected in a trial of the OX40 agonist ivuxolimab. DNA for the CDR3: TGCGCCAGCAGCTCTGGGGGACTTTATAGCAATCAGCCCCAGCATTTT. Translating gives CASSSGGLYSNQPQHF.